What follows are 31 T cell receptor beta chains derived from one specimen sequenced in a study of tissue T cells after allogeneic stem cell transplantation. Sequencing was performed with immunoSEQ multiplex PCR; in TCRdb, only in-frame clones are kept and a portion is missing. This sample has 45,000 to 50,000 clones, with 73% found just once. The sample consisted of sorted cells pooled from one or two spleens. These receptors were collected from a pool of C57BL/6 mice in good health.

With respect to this clone: Any gene name here is a mouse gene name. The observed sequence ends 1 residue before the CDR3 terminus, with the missing tail filled in from the germline J gene. Distinct nucleotide sequences in the sample also encode this CDR3. This sequence joins TRBV12-1 and TRBJ2-2; the match to TRBD2 covers 7 bases. The trim removed 1 base at V and 0 bases at J, leaving 1 base unmatched. The CDR3 runs to 15 residues. Per germline, CDR1 SGHSN and CDR2 HYEKVE. The CDR3 loop reads CASSLWGANTGQLYF. Incomplete CDR3 DNA: TGTGCCAGCTCTCTTTGGGGGGCAAACACCGGGCAGCTCTAC. The variable domain in full, completed from reference TRBV12-1 and TRBJ2-2, reads DSGVVQSPRHIIKEKGGRSVLTCIPISGHSNVVWYQQTLGKELKFLIQHYEKVERDKGFLPSRFSVQQFDDYHSEMNMSALELEDSAMYFCASSLWGANTGQLYFGEGSKLTVL.

In regard to this clone: These gene names are mouse names. The DNA ends 1 residue before the CDR3 does, and the rest of the CDR3 is filled in from the germline J gene. The V gene is TRBV16, the J gene TRBJ2-5, with D possibly being TRBD1 (5 bases). CDR1 and CDR2 (germline): SGHSA, FRNQAP. The CDR3 has 14 residues. With 2 bases removed from V and 0 bases from J, the gap between germline ends came to 6 bases. CDR3 sequence: CASSLQGNQDTQYF. CDR3 DNA, as far as it was read: TGTGCAAGCAGCTTACAGGGAAACCAAGACACCCAGTAC.

A note on this clone: Gene names refer to mouse genes. The read terminates 1 residue before the CDR3 end, so the remaining end is supplied by the germline J gene. The genes are TRBV14 and TRBJ2-4; D is possibly TRBD1 (5 bases). This CDR3 has 13 amino acids. Looked up from germline, CDR1 is SGHDT and CDR2 is FRDEAV. V dropped 4 bases and J dropped 4 bases, with 10 bases sitting between them. The CDR3 sequence is CASSPRQKNTLYF. CDR3 DNA (partial): TGTGCCAGCAGTCCCCGACAGAAAAACACCTTGTAC.

As for this clone: The gene names here belong to mouse. Read coverage stops 1 residue before the CDR3 terminus; the germline J gene supplies the remainder. V is TRBV12-2 and J is TRBJ1-2, with D possibly being TRBD1 (6 bases). Trimming took off 2 bases at V and 3 bases at J, with 9 bases between the two ends. The CDR3 sequence is 13 residues long. Germline CDR1 is SGHLS and CDR2 is HYDKME. The CDR3 reads CASSHRVDSDYTF. CDR3 DNA (partial): TGTGCCAGCTCTCACAGGGTTGACTCCGACTACACC.

As concerns this clone: Gene names and germline refer to mouse. The read halts 1 residue ahead of the CDR3 end, with the missing end drawn from the germline J gene. The V call is TRBV31, the J call TRBJ2-1; 9 nucleotides line up with TRBD1. V was clipped by 8 bases and J by 4 bases; unmatched bases: 3. The germline V gene has CDR1 GKSSPN and CDR2 SITVG. The CDR3 totals 12 residues. This CDR3 reads CAVGTGYAEQFF. CDR3 DNA (partial): TGTGCCGTCGGGACAGGGTATGCTGAGCAGTTC.

To note about this clone: Gene names follow the mouse nomenclature. The read stops 1 residue short of the end of the CDR3; the missing end is completed from the germline J gene. V gene TRBV23 combines with J gene TRBJ2-2; the table's D call, TRBD1, was not checked against the DNA. CDR3 length: 15 residues. The V gene's germline CDR1 is KGHTA and CDR2 FQNQQP. CDR3 DNA (partial): TGCTCCAGCAGTCGGACAGGGGGCAACACCGGGCAGCTCTAC. Amino acids: CSSSRTGGNTGQLY. The CDR3 reads in full as CSSSRTGGNTGQLYF. Drawing the rest from reference TRBV23 and TRBJ2-2, the complete variable domain is DAAVTQKPRYLIKMKGQEAEMKCIPEKGHTAVFWYQQKQSKELKFLIYFQNQQPLDQIDMVKERFSAVCPSSSLCSLGIRTCEAEDSALYLCSSSRTGGNTGQLYFGEGSKLTVL.

Concerning this clone itself: Gene names denote mouse genes. The CDR3 end falls 1 residue outside the read, so it is completed with the germline J gene. The chain uses TRBV12-2 and TRBJ2-7, with TRBD2 matching 11 bases. Germline lookup yields CDR1 SGHLS and CDR2 HYDKME. The CDR3 has 15 residues. The J segment lost 2 bases and the V segment lost 0 bases, leaving 2 bases of the junction unmatched. Incomplete CDR3 DNA: TGTGCCAGCTCTCTCGAGACTGGGGGGGCCTATGAACAGTAC. Protein sequence: CASSLETGGAYEQY. The whole CDR3 is CASSLETGGAYEQYF.

Turning to this clone: The germline and genes are mouse ones. This CDR3 reads CASSRTGGAWEQYF. The part of the CDR3 DNA that was read is TGTGCCAGCAGCAGGACTGGGGGGGCGTGGGAACAGTAC. This rearrangement joins TRBV4 to TRBJ2-7; 13 bases map to TRBD2. The read halts 1 residue ahead of the CDR3 end, with the missing end drawn from the germline J gene. This CDR3 contains 14 residues. V trimming: 5 bases; J trimming: 7 bases; junction bases outside the gene matches: 5. The germline V gene encodes CDR1 LGHDT and CDR2 YNNKQL (reference sequence).

As concerns this clone: All gene names here are mouse names. Read sequence stops 1 residue before the CDR3 end, and the germline J gene provides the missing end. The V and J genes are TRBV5 and TRBJ2-7, with 8 bases lining up with TRBD1. From germline, CDR1 is LGHNA and CDR2 YNLKQL (reference sequence). V lost 0 bases and J lost 6; bases outside the gene matches: 4. The CDR3 extends over 14 amino acids. The CDR3 is CASSQEPRGLEQYF. The CDR3 DNA, read in part, is TGTGCCAGCAGCCAAGAACCCAGGGGGCTTGAACAGTAC.

A remark on this clone: Gene names follow the mouse nomenclature. CDR3 DNA, as far as it was read: TGTGCCAGCACCGGGACAGGGGTCTATGAACAGTAC. It yields the protein CASTGTGVYEQY. From start to end, the CDR3 is CASTGTGVYEQYF. The gene calls are TRBV19 and TRBJ2-7, with TRBD1 identical over 10 bases. The read ends 1 residue shy of where the CDR3 ends; the end is completed using the germline J gene. Germline lookup yields CDR1 FNHDT and CDR2 SITEND (reference sequence). J lost 3 bases, V lost 6 bases, and 3 bases had no gene match. This CDR3 region has 13 residues.

A few counts support this clone. Mouse names are used for the genes. The CDR3 end lies 1 residue beyond the end of the read and is filled in from the germline J gene. The chain recombines TRBV13-2 with TRBJ2-7; TRBD2 aligns across 8 bases. V shed 1 base, J shed 7 bases, and the junction held 7 bases outside the gene matches. Germline CDR1 is NNHNN and CDR2 is SYGAGS (reference sequence). The CDR3 loop spans 14 amino acids. Incomplete CDR3 DNA: TGTGCCAGCGGTGATCCCTCTGGGGGGAGGGAACAGTAC. Translated: CASGDPSGGREQY. The whole CDR3 sequence reads CASGDPSGGREQYF.

This clone has more than one count but fewer than ten. The genes and germline here are from mouse. The CDR3 end lies 1 residue beyond the end of the read and is filled in from the germline J gene. The gene calls are TRBV2 and TRBJ2-7, with 12 bases lining up with TRBD2. CDR1 is LGHNA and CDR2 is YSYQKL in the germline V gene. The junction had 1 base not matched to a gene; V was cut back by 3 bases and J by 1 base. This CDR3 region has 15 residues. The CDR3 bases that were read are TGTGCCAGCAGCCAGGGACTGGGGGGTTCCTATGAACAGTAC. It codes for CASSQGLGGSYEQY. The CDR3 in its entirety is CASSQGLGGSYEQYF.

Remarks on this clone: Gene names denote mouse genes. The read halts 1 residue ahead of the CDR3 end, with the missing end drawn from the germline J gene. This sequence joins TRBV20 and TRBJ2-2; D is possibly TRBD2 (5 bases). This CDR3 comprises 14 residues. Per germline, CDR1 GFQATS and CDR2 STVNSAI. The ends were cut back, 3 bases at V and 0 bases at J, with 8 bases in the middle. This CDR3 reads CGARWGANTGQLYF. CDR3 DNA (partial): TGTGGTGCTAGATGGGGAGCAAACACCGGGCAGCTCTAC.

Note on this clone: Gene labels here are mouse ones. The read comes to an end 1 residue before the CDR3 does, leaving the germline J gene to fill in the end. V is TRBV5 and J is TRBJ2-1; unclear D gene. Germline values: CDR1 LGHNA, CDR2 YNLKQL (reference sequence). V dropped 0 bases and J dropped 7 bases, with 4 bases sitting between them. This CDR3 has 12 residues. CDR3 loop: CASSQDTAEQFF. CDR3 DNA, as far as it was read: TGTGCCAGCAGCCAAGATACGGCTGAGCAGTTC.

Worth noting for this clone: Here the gene names and germline are mouse. The CDR3 is cut off 1 residue early in the read; its end comes from the germline J gene. This chain connects TRBV2 to TRBJ2-4; 8 bases line up with TRBD2. V lost 2 bases and J lost 5; bases outside the gene matches: 0. The length of the CDR3 is 13 residues. Germline-derived CDR1 and CDR2 are LGHNA and YSYQKL. CDR3 DNA, as far as it was read: TGTGCCAGCAGCCAAACTGGGGGAAACACCTTGTAC. The encoded protein is CASSQTGGNTLY. The entire CDR3 reads CASSQTGGNTLYF.

In the case of this clone: The genes and germline here are from mouse. The read terminates 1 residue before the CDR3 end, so the remaining end is supplied by the germline J gene. V usage is TRBV13-2 and J usage is TRBJ2-4; TRBD2 matches at 7 bases. CDR1 is NNHNN, CDR2 SYGAGS, per germline (reference sequence). The CDR3 is 14 residues long. Trimming at V came to 1 base and at J to 4 bases, leaving 3 bases not matched to a gene. CDR3 DNA (partial): TGTGCCAGCGGTGATCCGGGGGGGGAAAACACCTTGTAC. Encoded protein: CASGDPGGENTLY. The full CDR3 is CASGDPGGENTLYF.

A note on this clone: Gene names follow the mouse nomenclature. The read finishes 1 residue shy of the CDR3 end, and the germline J gene is used to complete it. The chain joins TRBV5 to TRBJ1-1; D is unresolved. Trimming took 0 bases from V and 8 from J, leaving 7 bases between them. The CDR3 loop spans 12 amino acids. Germline V gene data show CDR1 as LGHNA and CDR2 as YNLKQL (reference sequence). This CDR3 is CASSQDNGEVFF. The DNA read from the CDR3 is TGTGCCAGCAGCCAAGATAATGGGGAAGTCTTC.

To note about this clone: Genes and germline come from the mouse. The read comes to an end 1 residue before the CDR3 does, leaving the germline J gene to fill in the end. This sequence joins TRBV20 and TRBJ2-3; D is uncertain. The CDR3 totals 14 residues. Per the germline V gene, CDR1 is GFQATS and CDR2 is STVNSAI. V was pared by 2 bases and J by 2 bases, with 11 bases between. The CDR3 bases that were read are TGTGGTGCTAGGAGGAGGTCTGCTGCAGAAACGCTGTAT. Translation: CGARRRSAAETLY. The whole CDR3 protein reads CGARRRSAAETLYF.

Comments on this clone: The germline and genes are mouse ones. The sequenced fragment ends 1 residue before the CDR3 boundary, so the rest is inferred from the germline J gene. This chain uses TRBV5 with TRBJ2-5, with D hard to call. Germline CDR1 and CDR2: LGHNA and YNLKQL (reference sequence). CDR3 length equals 14 residues. Trimming stripped 5 bases from V and 0 bases from J, with 9 bases between. Incomplete CDR3 DNA: TGTGCCAGCAGCTCACAGATTAACCAAGACACCCAGTAC. Protein: CASSSQINQDTQY. The CDR3 reads in full as CASSSQINQDTQYF.

Concerning this clone: These gene names are mouse names. Read data end 1 residue before the CDR3 end; the end is taken from the germline J gene. The V gene is TRBV31, the J gene TRBJ1-5; D is unclear. This CDR3 is 13 amino acids long. Trimming stripped 4 bases from V and 0 bases from J, with 7 bases between. Germline V gene lookup returns CDR1 GKSSPN and CDR2 SITVG. CDR3 loop: CAWKDSNNQAPLF. Incomplete CDR3 DNA: TGTGCCTGGAAGGATAGTAACAACCAGGCTCCGCTT.

The sample holds one count of this clone. These gene names are mouse names. The read is 1 residue too short to cover the CDR3 end, so that end is filled in from the germline J gene. The genes are TRBV12-2 and TRBJ2-5, with 8 bases fitting TRBD1. The germline V gene has CDR1 SGHLS and CDR2 HYDKME. The CDR3 covers 13 residues. The junction had 4 bases not matched to a gene; V was cut back by 3 bases and J by 6 bases. The DNA read from the CDR3 is TGTGCCAGCTCTTCACAGGGGGAGGACACCCAGTAC. Translating gives CASSSQGEDTQY. In full, the CDR3 is CASSSQGEDTQYF.

Of note for this clone: Here the gene names and germline are mouse. The CDR3 is cut off 1 residue early in the read; its end comes from the germline J gene. This chain joins TRBV31 and TRBJ2-3; D unresolved. With 1 base removed from V and 0 bases from J, the gap between germline ends came to 5 bases. Germline CDR1 reads GKSSPN; CDR2 reads SITVG. The CDR3 contains 13 residues. This CDR3 reads CAWSRGSAETLYF. The part of the CDR3 DNA that was read is TGTGCCTGGAGTCGGGGTAGTGCAGAAACGCTGTAT.

Comment on this clone: The gene names here belong to mouse. The read falls 1 residue short of the CDR3 end, and the missing part is taken from the germline J gene. V is TRBV12-1 and J is TRBJ1-2, with TRBD1 identical over 7 bases. CDR1 is SGHSN and CDR2 is HYEKVE in the germline V gene. This CDR3 has 13 amino acids. V dropped 2 bases and J dropped 4; count of bases not matched to a gene: 3. The CDR3 reads CASSPTGPSDYTF. The part of the CDR3 DNA that was read is TGTGCCAGCTCTCCGACAGGGCCCTCCGACTACACC.

This clone showed up just a few times. All gene names here are mouse names. The CDR3 end falls 1 residue outside the read, so it is completed with the germline J gene. The chain has TRBV13-2 and TRBJ2-7; D remains ambiguous. CDR1 is NNHNN and CDR2 is SYGAGS in the germline V gene (reference sequence). Trimming removed 1 base at V and 0 bases at J, with 5 bases between. This CDR3 region has 13 residues. Partial CDR3 DNA: TGTGCCAGCGGTGATCTGAGCTCCTATGAACAGTAC. Amino acid sequence: CASGDLSSYEQY. The full CDR3 is CASGDLSSYEQYF.

Turning to this clone: Here the gene names and germline are mouse. The read ends 1 residue before the CDR3 terminus; that terminus is restored from the germline J gene. This chain links TRBV2 with TRBJ1-4; D remains unclear. The CDR3 spans 15 residues. Germline V gives CDR1 LGHNA, CDR2 YSYQKL. V was trimmed by 1 base and J by 0 bases, leaving 6 bases between them. CDR3 DNA, as far as it was read: TGTGCCAGCAGCCAAGCCCCAGTTTCCAACGAAAGATTATTT. This codes for CASSQAPVSNERLF. The full CDR3 protein reads CASSQAPVSNERLFF.

With respect to this clone: Genes and germline are mouse. The CDR3 loop reads CASRPDRHPNERLFF. The covered CDR3 bases are TGTGCCAGCAGGCCCGACAGACATCCAAACGAAAGATTATTT. V and J are TRBV19 and TRBJ1-4; the D gene is possibly TRBD1 (5 bases). The observed sequence ends 1 residue before the CDR3 terminus, with the missing tail filled in from the germline J gene. Trimming removed 5 bases at V and 5 bases at J, with 16 bases between. The CDR3 is made up of 15 amino acids. Germline V gene lookup returns CDR1 FNHDT and CDR2 SITEND (reference sequence).

Note on this clone: Gene names are the mouse ones. The DNA ends 1 residue before the CDR3 does, and the rest of the CDR3 is filled in from the germline J gene. The rearrangement links TRBV30 to TRBJ2-7, with D uncertain. Trimming took off 6 bases at V and 0 bases at J, with 3 bases between the two ends. The CDR3 sequence is 10 residues long. Per the germline V gene, CDR1 is SQVVS and CDR2 is ANEGSEA. The covered CDR3 bases are TGTAGTTCCAGCTCCTATGAACAGTAC. As protein: CSSSSYEQY. The whole CDR3 is CSSSSYEQYF.

Turning to this clone: Genes and germline are mouse. The CDR3 end falls 1 residue outside the read, so it is completed with the germline J gene. V and J are TRBV1 and TRBJ1-1; D remains ambiguous. V was cut by 1 base and J by 0 bases, with 3 bases left in between. Germline V CDR1 and CDR2: NSQYPW, LRSPGD (reference sequence). The CDR3 is 13 residues long. The CDR3 DNA, read in part, is TGCACCTGCAGTGCAGTGGCAAACACAGAAGTCTTC. Its translation is CTCSAVANTEVF. The full CDR3 reads CTCSAVANTEVFF.

A few counts support this clone. Mouse names are used for the genes. The read ends 1 residue shy of where the CDR3 ends; the end is completed using the germline J gene. This chain connects TRBV13-2 to TRBJ2-3; 7 nucleotides agree with TRBD1. V gave up 4 bases and J gave up 0 bases; unmatched junction bases: 5. The CDR3 has 15 amino acids. Germline V gives CDR1 NNHNN, CDR2 SYGAGS (reference sequence). This CDR3 is CASGLTGISAETLYF. CDR3 DNA (partial): TGTGCCAGCGGTCTGACAGGGATTAGTGCAGAAACGCTGTAT.

Of note for this clone: The gene names here belong to mouse. From the germline J gene comes the end of the CDR3, since the read stops 1 residue before it. The V gene is TRBV13-2, the J gene TRBJ2-4; 10 bases line up with TRBD2. Germline assignment: CDR1 NNHNN and CDR2 SYGAGS (reference sequence). V was pared by 2 bases and J by 4 bases, with 1 base of the junction left unmatched. The CDR3 has 14 residues. The CDR3 sequence is CASGEGTGENTLYF. Incomplete CDR3 DNA: TGTGCCAGCGGTGAAGGGACTGGGGAAAACACCTTGTAC.

On this clone itself: Mouse names are used for the genes. The read stops 1 residue short of the end of the CDR3; the missing end is completed from the germline J gene. This chain joins TRBV26 and TRBJ2-5; 9 bases are shared with TRBD2. The CDR3 is made up of 14 amino acids. J was trimmed by 3 bases and V by 5 bases; bases with no gene match: 3. Per the germline V gene, CDR1 is KGHPV and CDR2 is FQNQEV (reference sequence). CDR3 bases read: TGTGCCAGCAGTGTCCTGGGGGGGCAAGACACCCAGTAC. As protein: CASSVLGGQDTQY. The full CDR3 protein reads CASSVLGGQDTQYF. Looking up the rest from reference TRBV26 and TRBJ2-5 gives the full variable domain: NSKVIQTPRYLVKGQGQKAKMRCIPEKGHPVVFWYQQNKNNEFKFLINFQNQEVLQQIDMTEKRFSAECPSNSPCSLEIQSSEAGDSALYLCASSVLGGQDTQYFGPGTRLLVL.